Below are 3 T cell receptor beta chains sequenced from a single sample in a study of T cells in Graves' hyperthyroidism and ophthalmopathy. Amplified TCR beta CDR3 regions derived from RNA transcripts. Carried out on the TCR CDR3, a first-round RT-PCR used the HTBI primer set. TCRdb independently ran MiXCR on the multiplex PCR reads; one entry per CDR3 protein. The sample has about 620,000 distinct CDR3 sequences; around 15% are singletons. The material sequenced was blood. The receptors originated from a young woman with Graves' hyperthyroidism.

The chain has TRBV20-1 and TRBJ2-3, with D maybe TRBD1 (5 bases). The CDR3 consists of 14 residues. The V gene lost 6 bases and the J gene lost 1 base, with 14 bases spanning the gap. Per germline, CDR1 DFQATT and CDR2 SNEGSKA (reference sequence). CDR3 in amino acids: CSALQGSRTDTQYF. In DNA, the CDR3 is TGCAGTGCCCTCCAGGGCTCCCGCACAGATACGCAGTATTTT.

A word on this clonotype: A read error may be the cause here, since a much bigger clone is one base away. The chain joins TRBV6-1 to TRBJ1-2; D gene uncertain. CDR1 and CDR2 from the germline V gene are MNHNS and SASEGT. The CDR3 spans 14 residues. Trimming left V 1 base short and J 3 bases short, with 9 bases between. The CDR3 region has the DNA TGTGCCAGCAGTGAAGGCAGAGCTGACTATGGCTACACCTTC. It specifies CASSEGRADYGYTF.

This clonotype showed up just a few times. With a much larger clone just one base away, this may be a read error. V usage is TRBV2 and J usage is TRBJ2-3; 8 bases map to TRBD2. Germline V lookup: CDR1 SNHLY, CDR2 FYNNEI. Unmatched junction bases numbered 7, after V lost 3 bases and J lost 5 bases. This CDR3 is 15 amino acids long. CDR3 DNA: TGTGCCAGCAGTGAGGGACCAGCGGGAGTAGATACGCAGTATTTT. Translation gives CASSEGPAGVDTQYF.